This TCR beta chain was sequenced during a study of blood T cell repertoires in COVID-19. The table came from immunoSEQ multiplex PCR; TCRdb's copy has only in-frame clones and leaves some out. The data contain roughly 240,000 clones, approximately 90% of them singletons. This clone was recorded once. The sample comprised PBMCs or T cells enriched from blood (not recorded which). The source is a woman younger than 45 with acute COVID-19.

This chain's CDR3 is CASSSLWDRGRSYEQYF. The CDR3 DNA sequence: TGTGCCAGCAGCTCTTTATGGGACAGGGGTAGGTCCTACGAGCAGTACTTC. The rearrangement links TRBV11-2 to TRBJ2-7, with 10 bases matching TRBD1. This CDR3 has 17 amino acids. CDR1 SGHAT and CDR2 FQNNGV come from the germline V gene. After removal of 4 bases from V and 1 base from J, the junction contained 10 bases not matched to a gene. Together with reference TRBV11-2 and TRBJ2-7, the CDR3 gives the full variable domain: EAGVAQSPRYKIIEKRQSVAFWCNPISGHATLYWYQQILGQGPKLLIQFQNNGVVDDSQLPKDRFSAERLKGVDSTLKIQPAKLEDSAVYLCASSSLWDRGRSYEQYFGPGTRLTVT.